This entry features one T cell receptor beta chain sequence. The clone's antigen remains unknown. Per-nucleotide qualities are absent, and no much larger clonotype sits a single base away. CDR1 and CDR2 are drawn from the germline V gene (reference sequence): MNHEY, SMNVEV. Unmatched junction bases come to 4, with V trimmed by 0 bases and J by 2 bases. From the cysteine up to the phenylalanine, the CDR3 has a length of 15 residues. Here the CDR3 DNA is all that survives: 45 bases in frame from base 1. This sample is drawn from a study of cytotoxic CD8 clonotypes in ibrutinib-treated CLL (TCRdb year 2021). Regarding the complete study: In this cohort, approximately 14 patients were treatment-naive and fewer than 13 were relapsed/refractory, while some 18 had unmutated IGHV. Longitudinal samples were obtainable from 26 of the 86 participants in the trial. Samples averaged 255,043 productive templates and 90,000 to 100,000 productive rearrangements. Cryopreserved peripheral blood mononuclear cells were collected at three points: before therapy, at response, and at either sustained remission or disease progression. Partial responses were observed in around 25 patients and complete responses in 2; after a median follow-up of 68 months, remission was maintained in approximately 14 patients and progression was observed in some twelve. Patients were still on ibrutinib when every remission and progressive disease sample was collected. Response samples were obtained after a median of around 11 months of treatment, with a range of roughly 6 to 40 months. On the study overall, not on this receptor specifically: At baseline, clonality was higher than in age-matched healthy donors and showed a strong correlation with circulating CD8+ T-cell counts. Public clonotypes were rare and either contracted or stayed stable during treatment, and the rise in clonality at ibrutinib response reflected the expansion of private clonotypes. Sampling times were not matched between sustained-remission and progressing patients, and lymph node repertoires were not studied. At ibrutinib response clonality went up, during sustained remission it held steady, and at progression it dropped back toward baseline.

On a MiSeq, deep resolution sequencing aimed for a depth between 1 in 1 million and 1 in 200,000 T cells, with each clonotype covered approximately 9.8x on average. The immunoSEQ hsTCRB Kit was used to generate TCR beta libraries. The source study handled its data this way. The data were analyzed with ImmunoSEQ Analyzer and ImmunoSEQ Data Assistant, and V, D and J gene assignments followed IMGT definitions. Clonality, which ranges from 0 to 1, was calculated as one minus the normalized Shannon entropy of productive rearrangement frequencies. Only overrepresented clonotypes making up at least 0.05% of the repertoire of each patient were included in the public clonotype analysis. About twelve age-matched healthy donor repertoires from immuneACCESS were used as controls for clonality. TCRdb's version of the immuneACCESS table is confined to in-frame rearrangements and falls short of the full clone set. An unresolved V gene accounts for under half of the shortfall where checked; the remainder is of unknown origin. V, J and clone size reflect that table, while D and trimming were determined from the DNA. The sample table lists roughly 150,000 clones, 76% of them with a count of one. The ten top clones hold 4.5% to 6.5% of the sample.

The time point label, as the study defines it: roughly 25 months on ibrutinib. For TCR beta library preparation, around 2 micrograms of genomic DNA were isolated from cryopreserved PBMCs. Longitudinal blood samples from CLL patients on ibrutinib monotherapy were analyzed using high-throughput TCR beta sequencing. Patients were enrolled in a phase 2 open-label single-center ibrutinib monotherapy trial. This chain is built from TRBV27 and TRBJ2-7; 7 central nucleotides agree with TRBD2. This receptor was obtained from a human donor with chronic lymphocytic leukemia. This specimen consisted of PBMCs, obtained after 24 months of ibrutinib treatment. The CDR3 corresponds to CASSLSSAGAYEQYF. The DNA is TGTGCCAGCAGTTTATCTTCCGCGGGGGCCTACGAGCAGTACTTC.